These 7 T cell receptor beta chains were sequenced from one sample in a study of T cell repertoires in cytomegalovirus infection. One entry per CDR3 protein results from TCRdb running MiXCR on the reads. Among approximately 730,000 distinct CDR3 sequences, about 29% were seen once, and the ten largest hold around 12%. Their cognate antigens are unknown. The sequences come from cultured CD8+ T cells from PBMCs, collected from culture after CMV antigen stimulation. Receptors were obtained from a human donor in good health (CMV status not recorded). Some clones in this sample may be carry-over from other donors' samples.

This chain connects TRBV12-3 or TRBV12-4 to TRBJ2-5, with D unresolved. CDR3 size: 14 residues. V gave up 6 bases and J gave up 2 bases, with 13 bases separating them. In DNA, the CDR3 is TGTGCCAGCAGCCTAGTAGCATCTCAAGAGACCCAGTACTTC. It specifies CASSLVASQETQYF.

This rearrangement joins TRBV5-1 to TRBJ2-1; 13 positions agree with TRBD2. Germline CDR1 reads SGHRS; CDR2 reads YFSETQ. This CDR3 comprises 15 residues. The V segment lost 3 bases and the J segment 8 bases; nucleotides outside the gene matches: 5. The CDR3 spells CASSWRLAGGDEQFF. The CDR3 bases are TGCGCCAGCAGCTGGAGACTAGCGGGGGGAGATGAGCAGTTCTTC.

This clonotype has ten or more counts. The rearrangement uses TRBV7-8 and TRBJ2-2; unclear D gene. Germline CDR1 and CDR2: SGHVS and FQNEAQ. This CDR3 region has 12 residues. Trimming removed 5 bases from V and 10 bases from J, with 11 bases in between. This chain's CDR3 is CASSPDFEELFF. CDR3 DNA: TGTGCCAGCAGCCCCGACTTCGAGGAGCTGTTTTTT. The entire variable domain, with the rest obtained from reference TRBV7-8 and TRBJ2-2, is as follows: GAGVSQSPRYKVAKRGQDVALRCDPISGHVSLFWYQQALGQGPEFLTYFQNEAQLDKSGLPSDRFFAERPEGSVSTLKIQRTQQEDSAVYLCASSPDFEELFFGEGSRLTVL.

This sequence joins TRBV10-3 and TRBJ1-2; D call uncertain. Germline values: CDR1 ENHRY, CDR2 SYGVKD. The CDR3 runs to 12 residues. CDR3 sequence reads: CAIQRENYGYTF. In DNA form, the CDR3 reads TGTGCGATCCAACGGGAGAACTATGGCTACACCTTC.

This clonotype was picked up a small number of times. This rearrangement joins TRBV11-2 to TRBJ1-1; perhaps TRBD1 as D (5 bases). This CDR3 is 14 amino acids long. The germline V gene encodes CDR1 SGHAT and CDR2 FQNNGV. V was pared by 6 bases and J by 1 base, with 12 bases between. CDR3 DNA: TGTGCCAGCAGTCCTCGACAGACGAACACTGAAGCTTTCTTT. Its protein is CASSPRQTNTEAFF. The variable domain in full, with the rest retrieved from reference TRBV11-2 and TRBJ1-1, is EAGVAQSPRYKIIEKRQSVAFWCNPISGHATLYWYQQILGQGPKLLIQFQNNGVVDDSQLPKDRFSAERLKGVDSTLKIQPAKLEDSAVYLCASSPRQTNTEAFFGQGTRLTVV.

V gene TRBV6-1 combines with J gene TRBJ1-4; maybe TRBD1 (5 bases). V lost 1 base, J lost 6 bases, and 9 bases lay in between. CDR1 MNHNS and CDR2 SASEGT come from the germline V gene. The CDR3 runs to 14 residues. Here the CDR3 reads CASSEGGADEKLFF. DNA for the CDR3: TGTGCCAGCAGTGAAGGGGGCGCCGATGAAAAACTGTTTTTT.

The rearrangement links TRBV12-3 or TRBV12-4 to TRBJ2-7; 9 positions match TRBD1. The ends lost 5 bases at V and 1 base at J; junction bases unmatched: 6. This CDR3 has 15 residues. DNA for the CDR3: TGTGCCAGCAGTCGAACGGGACAGGGATCCTACGAGCAGTACTTC. Encoded protein: CASSRTGQGSYEQYF.